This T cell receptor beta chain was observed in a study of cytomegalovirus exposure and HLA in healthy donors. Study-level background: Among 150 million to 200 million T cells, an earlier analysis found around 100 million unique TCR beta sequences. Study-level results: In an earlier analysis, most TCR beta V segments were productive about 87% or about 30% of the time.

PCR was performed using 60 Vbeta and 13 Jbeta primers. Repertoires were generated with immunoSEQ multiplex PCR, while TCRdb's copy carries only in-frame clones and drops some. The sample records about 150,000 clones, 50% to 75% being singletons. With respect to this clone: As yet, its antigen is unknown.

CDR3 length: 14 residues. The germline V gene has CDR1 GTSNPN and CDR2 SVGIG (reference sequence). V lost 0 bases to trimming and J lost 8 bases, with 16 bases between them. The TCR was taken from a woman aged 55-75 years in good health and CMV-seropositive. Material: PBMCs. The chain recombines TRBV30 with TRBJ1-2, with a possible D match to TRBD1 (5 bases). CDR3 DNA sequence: TGTGCCTGGAGTGTATTCGGGGGGATGGGAGGCTACACCTTC. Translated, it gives CAWSVFGGMGGYTF.